This T cell receptor (beta chain) was obtained from a study of control samples from healthy donors and cancer patients. Method: immunoSEQ multiplex PCR; TCRdb's copy keeps in-frame clones and lacks some. The repertoire includes roughly 81,000 clones, around 83% of them detected once, and around a tenth sits in the top ten. V shed 2 bases, J shed 1 base, and the junction held 0 bases outside the gene matches. Germline CDR1 reads LNHDA; CDR2 reads SQIVND (reference sequence). The CDR3 spans 14 residues. The chain employs TRBV19 and TRBJ1-1, with TRBD1 identical over 8 bases. Input material: PBMCs. The receptor was isolated from a man aged 55 to 70 with head and neck cancer. The CDR3 nucleotides are TGTGCCAGTAGTATACAGGGGGCGAACACTGAAGCTTTCTTT. It is translated as CASSIQGANTEAFF.